This T cell receptor (beta chain) was sequenced for a study of shared clonotypes between healthy human individuals. Study-level results: How much donors shared clonotypes was expected to be affected by sequencing depth.

Naive CD8 cells, CD45RO-negative and positively selected for CCR7, excluded terminally differentiated effector memory CD45RA+ cells. In this sample, this clone turned up once. What it binds is not known. This specimen includes other DNA sequences encoding the same CDR3. CDR3 size: 12 residues. V lost 0 bases and J lost 6, with 4 bases in between. From germline, CDR1 is SGDLS and CDR2 YYNGEE. Each sorted subset replicate got 200 ng genomic DNA, about 33,000 genomes. Assay: immunoSEQ multiplex PCR; the TCRdb copy retains only in-frame clones and omits some. The repertoire holds about 610,000 clones, with 95% to 96% as singletons.

This clonotype was obtained from a woman aged 30 to 39 in good health. The sample taken for sequencing was naive CD8+ T cells sorted from blood. V and J are TRBV9 and TRBJ2-1, with no clear D. This chain's CDR3 is CASSVVSNEQFF. The DNA for the CDR3 is TGTGCCAGCAGCGTAGTATCCAATGAGCAGTTCTTC.